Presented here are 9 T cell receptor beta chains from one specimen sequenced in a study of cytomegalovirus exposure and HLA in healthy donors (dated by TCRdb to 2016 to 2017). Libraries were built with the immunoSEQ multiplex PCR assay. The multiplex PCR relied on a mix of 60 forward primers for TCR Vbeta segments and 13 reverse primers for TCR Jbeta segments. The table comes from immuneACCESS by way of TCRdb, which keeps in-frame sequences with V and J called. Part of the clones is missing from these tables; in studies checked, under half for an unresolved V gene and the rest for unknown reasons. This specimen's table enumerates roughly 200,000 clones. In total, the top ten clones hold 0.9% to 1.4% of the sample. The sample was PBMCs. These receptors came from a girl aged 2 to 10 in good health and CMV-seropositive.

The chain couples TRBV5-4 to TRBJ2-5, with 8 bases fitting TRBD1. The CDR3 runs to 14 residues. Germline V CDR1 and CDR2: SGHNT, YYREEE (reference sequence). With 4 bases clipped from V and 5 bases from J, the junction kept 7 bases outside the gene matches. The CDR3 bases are TGTGCCAGCAGCCATCAGGGGGCCGGGGAGACCCAGTACTTC. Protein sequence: CASSHQGAGETQYF.

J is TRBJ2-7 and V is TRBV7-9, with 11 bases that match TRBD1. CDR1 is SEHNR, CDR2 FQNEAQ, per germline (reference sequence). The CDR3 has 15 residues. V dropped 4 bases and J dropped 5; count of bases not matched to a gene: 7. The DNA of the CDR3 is TGTGCCAGCAGCTCTCCGGGACAGGGGGGCCACGAGCAGTACTTC. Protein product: CASSSPGQGGHEQYF.

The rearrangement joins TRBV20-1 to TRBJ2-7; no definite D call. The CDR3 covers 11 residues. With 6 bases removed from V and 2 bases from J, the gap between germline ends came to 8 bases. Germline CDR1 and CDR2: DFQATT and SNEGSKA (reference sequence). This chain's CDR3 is CSAQFPYEQYF. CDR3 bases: TGCAGTGCACAATTCCCCTACGAGCAGTACTTC.

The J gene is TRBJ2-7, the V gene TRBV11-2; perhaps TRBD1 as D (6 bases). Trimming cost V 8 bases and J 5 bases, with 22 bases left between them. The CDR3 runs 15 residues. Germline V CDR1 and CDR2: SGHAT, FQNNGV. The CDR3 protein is CASASLDQGKNEQYF. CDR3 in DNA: TGTGCCAGCGCTTCGTTGGACCAGGGGAAAAACGAGCAGTACTTC.

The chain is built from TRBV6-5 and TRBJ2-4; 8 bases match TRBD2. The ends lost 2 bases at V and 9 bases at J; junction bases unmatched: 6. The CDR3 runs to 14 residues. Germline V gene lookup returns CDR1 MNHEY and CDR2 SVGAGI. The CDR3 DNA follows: TGTGCCAGCAGTTACCAGGCGGGAGGCATCATTCAGTACTTC. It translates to CASSYQAGGIIQYF.

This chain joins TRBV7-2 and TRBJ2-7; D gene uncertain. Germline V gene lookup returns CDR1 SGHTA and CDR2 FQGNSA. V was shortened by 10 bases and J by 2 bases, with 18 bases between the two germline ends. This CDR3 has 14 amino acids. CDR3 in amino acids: CATKGVGQAYEQYF. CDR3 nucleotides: TGTGCCACCAAAGGCGTGGGCCAGGCCTACGAGCAGTACTTC.

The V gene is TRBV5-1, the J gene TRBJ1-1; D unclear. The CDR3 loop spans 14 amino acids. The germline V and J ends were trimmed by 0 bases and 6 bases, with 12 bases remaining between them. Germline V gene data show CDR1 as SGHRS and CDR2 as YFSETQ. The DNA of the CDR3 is TGCGCCAGCAGCTTGGACACCGCCCTGGCTGAAGCTTTCTTT. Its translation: CASSLDTALAEAFF.

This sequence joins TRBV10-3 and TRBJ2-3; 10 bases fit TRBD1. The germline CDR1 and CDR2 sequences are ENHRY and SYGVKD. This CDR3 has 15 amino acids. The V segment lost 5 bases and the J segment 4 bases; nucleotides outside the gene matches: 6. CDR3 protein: CAISTGTGVADTQYF. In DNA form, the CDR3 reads TGTGCCATCAGTACCGGGACAGGGGTGGCAGATACGCAGTATTTT.

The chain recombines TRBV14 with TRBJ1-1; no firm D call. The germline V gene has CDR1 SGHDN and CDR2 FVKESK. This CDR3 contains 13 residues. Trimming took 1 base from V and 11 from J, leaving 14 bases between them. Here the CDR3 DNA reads TGTGCCAGCAGCCAAGGGGCCGACCCCCGGGCTTTCTTT. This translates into CASSQGADPRAFF.